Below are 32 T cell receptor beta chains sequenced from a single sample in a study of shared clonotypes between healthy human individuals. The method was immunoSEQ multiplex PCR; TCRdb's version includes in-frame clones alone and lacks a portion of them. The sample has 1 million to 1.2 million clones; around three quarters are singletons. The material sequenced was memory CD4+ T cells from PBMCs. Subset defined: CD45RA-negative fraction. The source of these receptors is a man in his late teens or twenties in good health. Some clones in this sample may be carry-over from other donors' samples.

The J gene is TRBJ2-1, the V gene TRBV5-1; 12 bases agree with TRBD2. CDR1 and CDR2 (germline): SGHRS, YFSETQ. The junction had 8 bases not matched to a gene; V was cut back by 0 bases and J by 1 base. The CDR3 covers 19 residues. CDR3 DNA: TGCGCCAGCAGCTTGGGCCTACTAGCGGGAGGCAATTCCTACAATGAGCAGTTCTTC. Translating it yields CASSLGLLAGGNSYNEQFF.

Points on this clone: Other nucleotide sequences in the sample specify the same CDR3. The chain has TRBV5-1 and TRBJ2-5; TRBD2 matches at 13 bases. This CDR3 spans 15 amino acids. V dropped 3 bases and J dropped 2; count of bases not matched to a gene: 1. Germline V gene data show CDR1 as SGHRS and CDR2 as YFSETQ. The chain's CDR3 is CASSSGLAGQETQYF. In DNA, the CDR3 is TGCGCCAGCAGCTCGGGACTAGCGGGACAAGAGACCCAGTACTTC. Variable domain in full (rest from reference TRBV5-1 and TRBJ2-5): KAGVTQTPRYLIKTRGQQVTLSCSPISGHRSVSWYQQTPGQGLQFLFEYFSETQRNKGNFPGRFSGRQFSNSRSEMNVSTLELGDSALYLCASSSGLAGQETQYFGPGTRLLVL.

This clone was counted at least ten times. The CDR3 DNA reads as TGCGCCAGCAGCCCCCTACCCAGCGAGATCGGGAGGCAGCCCCAGCATTTT. This translates into CASSPLPSEIGRQPQHF. The V gene is TRBV4-1, the J gene TRBJ1-5; D remains ambiguous. Germline V gene data show CDR1 as MGHRA and CDR2 as YSYEKL. V lost 4 bases to trimming and J lost 7 bases, with 23 bases between them. The CDR3 runs 17 residues.

CDR3 coding DNA: TGTGCCTCCGGGTCAGATACGCAGTATTTT. This gives the protein CASGSDTQYF. The chain employs TRBV30 and TRBJ2-3; D uncertain. Germline CDR1 and CDR2: GTSNPN and SVGIG (reference sequence). The CDR3 extends over 10 amino acids. V was clipped by 7 bases and J by 4 bases, with 6 bases between them.

CDR3 region: CASSPWTNEQYF. The CDR3 DNA reads TGTGCCAGCAGTCCTTGGACCAATGAGCAGTACTTC. This chain uses TRBV2 with TRBJ2-7; D remains ambiguous. The CDR3 contains 12 residues. CDR1 and CDR2 (germline): SNHLY, FYNNEI. V lost 5 bases and J lost 7, with 12 bases in between.

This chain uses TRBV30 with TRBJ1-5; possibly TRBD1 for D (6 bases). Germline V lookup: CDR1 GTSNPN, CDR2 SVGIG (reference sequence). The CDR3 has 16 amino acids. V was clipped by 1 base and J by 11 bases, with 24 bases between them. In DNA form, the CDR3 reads TGTGCCTGGAGTGCCCCTATAAGGGGGGGTCAATCAGCCCAGCATTTT. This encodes CAWSAPIRGGQSAQHF.

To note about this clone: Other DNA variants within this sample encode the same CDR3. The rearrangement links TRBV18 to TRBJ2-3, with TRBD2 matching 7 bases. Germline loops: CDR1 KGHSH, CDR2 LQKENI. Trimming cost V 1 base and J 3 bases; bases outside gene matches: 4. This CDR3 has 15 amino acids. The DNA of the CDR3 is TGTGCCAGCTCACCACTGGGAGGGCCAACAGATACGCAGTATTTT. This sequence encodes CASSPLGGPTDTQYF.

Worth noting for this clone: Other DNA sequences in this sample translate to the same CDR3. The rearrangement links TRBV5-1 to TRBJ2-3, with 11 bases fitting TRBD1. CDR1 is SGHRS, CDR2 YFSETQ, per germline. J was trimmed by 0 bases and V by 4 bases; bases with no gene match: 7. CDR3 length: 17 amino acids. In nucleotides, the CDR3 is TGCGCCAGCAGCCCCAGGACAGGGGGCTCTAGCACAGATACGCAGTATTTT. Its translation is CASSPRTGGSSTDTQYF.

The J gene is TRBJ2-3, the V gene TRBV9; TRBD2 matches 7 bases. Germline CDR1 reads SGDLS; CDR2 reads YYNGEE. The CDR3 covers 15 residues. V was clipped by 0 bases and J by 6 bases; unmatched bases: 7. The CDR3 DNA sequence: TGTGCCAGCAGCGTAGCTCTACTAGCGATCGATACGCAGTATTTT. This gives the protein CASSVALLAIDTQYF.

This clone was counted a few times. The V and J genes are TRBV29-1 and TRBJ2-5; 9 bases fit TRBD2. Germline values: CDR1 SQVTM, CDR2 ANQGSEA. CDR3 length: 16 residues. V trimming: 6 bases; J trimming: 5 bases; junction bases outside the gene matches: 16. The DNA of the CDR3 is TGCAGCGTCCGGGGTCTGGTAGCGGGAGTGGGGGAGACCCAGTACTTC. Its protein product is CSVRGLVAGVGETQYF.

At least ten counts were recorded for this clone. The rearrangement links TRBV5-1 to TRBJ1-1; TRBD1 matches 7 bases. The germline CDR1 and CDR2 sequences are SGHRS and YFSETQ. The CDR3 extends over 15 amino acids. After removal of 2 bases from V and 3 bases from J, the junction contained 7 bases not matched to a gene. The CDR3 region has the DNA TGCGCCAGCAGCTTTGGTACAGGGGAGGACACTGAAGCTTTCTTT. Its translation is CASSFGTGEDTEAFF.

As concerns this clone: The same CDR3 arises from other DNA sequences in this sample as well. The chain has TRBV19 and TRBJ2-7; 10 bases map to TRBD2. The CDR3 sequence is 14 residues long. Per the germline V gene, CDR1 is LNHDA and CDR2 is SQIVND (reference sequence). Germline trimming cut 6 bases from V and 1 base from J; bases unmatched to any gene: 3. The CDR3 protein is CASSRTSGSYEQYF. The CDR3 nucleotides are TGTGCCAGTAGCAGGACTAGCGGTTCCTACGAGCAGTACTTC. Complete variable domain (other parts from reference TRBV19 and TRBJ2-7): DGGITQSPKYLFRKEGQNVTLSCEQNLNHDAMYWYRQDPGQGLRLIYYSQIVNDFQKGDIAEGYSVSREKKESFPLTVTSAQKNPTAFYLCASSRTSGSYEQYFGPGTRLTVT.

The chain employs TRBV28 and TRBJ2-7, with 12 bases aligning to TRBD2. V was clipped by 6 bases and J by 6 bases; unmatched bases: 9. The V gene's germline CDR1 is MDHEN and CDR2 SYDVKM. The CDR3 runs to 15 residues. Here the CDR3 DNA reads TGTGCCAGCAGGCGACGACTAGCGGGAGTGAGCGAGCAGTACTTC. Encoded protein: CASRRRLAGVSEQYF. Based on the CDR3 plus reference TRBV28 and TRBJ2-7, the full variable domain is DVKVTQSSRYLVKRTGEKVFLECVQDMDHENMFWYRQDPGLGLRLIYFSYDVKMKEKGDIPEGYSVSREKKERFSLILESASTNQTSMYLCASRRRLAGVSEQYFGPGTRLTVT.

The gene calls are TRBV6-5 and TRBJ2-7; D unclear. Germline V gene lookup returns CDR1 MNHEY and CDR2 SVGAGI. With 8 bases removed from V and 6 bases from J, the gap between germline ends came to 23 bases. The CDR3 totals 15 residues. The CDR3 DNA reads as TGTGCCAGCCGCGACCCGGATAGGGTCCATCTCGAGCAGTACTTC. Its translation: CASRDPDRVHLEQYF.

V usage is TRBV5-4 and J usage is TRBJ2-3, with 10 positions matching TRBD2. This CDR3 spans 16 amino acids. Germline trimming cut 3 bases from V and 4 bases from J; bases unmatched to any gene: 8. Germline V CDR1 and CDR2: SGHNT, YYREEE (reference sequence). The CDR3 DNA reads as TGTGCCAGCAGCTCAGTAGCGGGAGGAGGCCCAGATACGCAGTATTTT. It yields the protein CASSSVAGGGPDTQYF.

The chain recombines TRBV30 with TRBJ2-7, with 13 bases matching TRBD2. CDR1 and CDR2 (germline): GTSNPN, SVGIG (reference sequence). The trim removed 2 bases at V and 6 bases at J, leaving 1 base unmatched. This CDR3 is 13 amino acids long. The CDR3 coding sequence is TGTGCCTGGAGTAGACTAGCGGGAGGCGAGCAGTACTTC. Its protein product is CAWSRLAGGEQYF.

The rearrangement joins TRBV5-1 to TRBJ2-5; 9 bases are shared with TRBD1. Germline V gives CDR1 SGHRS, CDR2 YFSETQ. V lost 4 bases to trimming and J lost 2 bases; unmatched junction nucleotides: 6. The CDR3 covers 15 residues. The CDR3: CASSKMGTGQETQYF. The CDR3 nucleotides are TGCGCCAGCAGCAAAATGGGGACAGGGCAAGAGACCCAGTACTTC.

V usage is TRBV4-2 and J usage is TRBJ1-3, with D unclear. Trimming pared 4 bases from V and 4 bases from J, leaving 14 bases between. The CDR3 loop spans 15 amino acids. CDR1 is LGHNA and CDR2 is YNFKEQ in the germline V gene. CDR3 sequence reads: CASSPGVGKGNTIYF. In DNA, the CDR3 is TGTGCCAGCAGCCCCGGGGTCGGGAAAGGAAACACCATATATTTT.

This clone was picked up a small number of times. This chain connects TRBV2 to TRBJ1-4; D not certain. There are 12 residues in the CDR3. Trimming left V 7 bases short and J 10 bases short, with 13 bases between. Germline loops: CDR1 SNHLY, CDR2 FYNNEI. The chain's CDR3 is CASTAVSGKLFF. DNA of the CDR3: TGTGCCAGCACAGCAGTATCGGGAAAACTGTTTTTT. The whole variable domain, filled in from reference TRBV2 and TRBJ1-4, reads EPEVTQTPSHQVTQMGQEVILRCVPISNHLYFYWYRQILGQKVEFLVSFYNNEISEKSEIFDDQFSVERPDGSNFTLKIRSTKLEDSAMYFCASTAVSGKLFFGSGTQLSVL.

CDR3: CASSLMRDRGDTQYF. The CDR3 nucleotides read TGTGCCAGCAGCTTGATGAGGGATCGCGGAGATACGCAGTATTTT. The chain is built from TRBV5-4 and TRBJ2-3; perhaps TRBD2 as D (5 bases). V lost 1 base, J lost 5 bases, and 14 bases lay in between. CDR3 length: 15 amino acids. CDR1 and CDR2 from the germline V gene are SGHNT and YYREEE (reference sequence).

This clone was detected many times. CDR3 amino acids: CASSFAPSLGALAYEQYF. The CDR3 DNA reads TGCGCCAGCAGCTTCGCTCCCTCTCTCGGGGCGCTCGCCTACGAGCAGTACTTC. V usage is TRBV5-1 and J usage is TRBJ2-7; D tentatively reads TRBD1 or TRBD2 (5 bases each). V dropped 2 bases and J dropped 2 bases, with 23 bases sitting between them. The CDR3 is made up of 18 amino acids. Looked up from germline, CDR1 is SGHRS and CDR2 is YFSETQ.

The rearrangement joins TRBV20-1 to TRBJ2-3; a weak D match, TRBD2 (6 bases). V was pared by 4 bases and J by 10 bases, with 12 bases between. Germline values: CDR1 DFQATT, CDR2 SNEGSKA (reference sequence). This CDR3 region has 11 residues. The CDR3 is CSATLVAAQYF. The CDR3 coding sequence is TGCAGTGCTACCCTCGTAGCGGCGCAGTATTTT.

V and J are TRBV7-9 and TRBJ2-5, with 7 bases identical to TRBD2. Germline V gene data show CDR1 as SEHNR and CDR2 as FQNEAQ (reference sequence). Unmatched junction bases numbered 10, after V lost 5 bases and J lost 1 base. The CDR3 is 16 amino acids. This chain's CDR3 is CASSAKLAEPQETQYF. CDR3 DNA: TGTGCCAGCAGCGCAAAGCTAGCGGAACCCCAAGAGACCCAGTACTTC.

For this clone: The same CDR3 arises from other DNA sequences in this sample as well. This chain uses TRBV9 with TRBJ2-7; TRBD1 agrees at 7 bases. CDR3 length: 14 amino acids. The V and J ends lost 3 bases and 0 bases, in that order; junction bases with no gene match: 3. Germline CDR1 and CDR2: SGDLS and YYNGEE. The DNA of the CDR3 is TGTGCCAGCAGCGGCCGGGACAGCTCCTACGAGCAGTACTTC. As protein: CASSGRDSSYEQYF.

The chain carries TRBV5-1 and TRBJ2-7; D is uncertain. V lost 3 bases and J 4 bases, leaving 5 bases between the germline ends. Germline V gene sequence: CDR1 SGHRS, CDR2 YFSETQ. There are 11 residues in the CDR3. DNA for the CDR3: TGCGCCAGCAGCTCCCGGTACGAGCAGTACTTC. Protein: CASSSRYEQYF.

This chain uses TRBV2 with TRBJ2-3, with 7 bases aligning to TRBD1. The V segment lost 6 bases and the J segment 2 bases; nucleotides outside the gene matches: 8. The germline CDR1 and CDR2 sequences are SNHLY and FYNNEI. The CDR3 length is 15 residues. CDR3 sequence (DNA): TGTGCCAGCAGCTGGGGGACAGTATACACAGATACGCAGTATTTT. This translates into CASSWGTVYTDTQYF.

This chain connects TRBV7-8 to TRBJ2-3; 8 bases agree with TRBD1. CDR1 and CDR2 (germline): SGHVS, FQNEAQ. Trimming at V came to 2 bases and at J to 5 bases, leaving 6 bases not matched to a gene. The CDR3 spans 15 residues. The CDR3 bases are TGTGCCAGCAGCTTAACAGGGGGGTCAGGAGATACGCAGTATTTT. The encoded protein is CASSLTGGSGDTQYF.

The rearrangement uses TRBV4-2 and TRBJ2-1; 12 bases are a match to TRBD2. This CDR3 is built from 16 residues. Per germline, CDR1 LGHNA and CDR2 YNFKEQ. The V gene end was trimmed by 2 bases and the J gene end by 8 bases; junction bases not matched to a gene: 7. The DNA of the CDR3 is TGTGCCAGCAGCCAACTGACTAGCGGGAGAATTCATGAGCAGTTCTTC. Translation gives CASSQLTSGRIHEQFF.

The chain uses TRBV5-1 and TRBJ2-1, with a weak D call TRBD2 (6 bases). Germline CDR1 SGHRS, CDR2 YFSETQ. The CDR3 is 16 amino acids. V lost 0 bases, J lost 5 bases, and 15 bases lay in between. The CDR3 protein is CASSLALGTLNNEQFF. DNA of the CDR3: TGCGCCAGCAGCTTGGCCCTCGGGACTTTAAACAATGAGCAGTTCTTC.

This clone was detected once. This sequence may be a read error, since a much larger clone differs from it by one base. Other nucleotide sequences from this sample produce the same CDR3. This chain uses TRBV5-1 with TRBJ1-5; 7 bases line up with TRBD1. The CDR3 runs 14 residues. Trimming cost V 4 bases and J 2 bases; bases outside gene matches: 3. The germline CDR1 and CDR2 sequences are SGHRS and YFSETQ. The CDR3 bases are TGCGCCAGCAGCCCAGGACAGGGCAATCAGCCCCAGCATTTT. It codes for CASSPGQGNQPQHF.

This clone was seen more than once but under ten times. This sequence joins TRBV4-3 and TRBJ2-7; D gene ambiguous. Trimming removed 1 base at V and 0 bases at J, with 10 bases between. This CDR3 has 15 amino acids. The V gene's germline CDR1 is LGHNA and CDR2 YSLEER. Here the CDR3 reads CASSQGISPSYEQYF. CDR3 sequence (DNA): TGCGCCAGCAGCCAAGGAATTAGTCCCTCCTACGAGCAGTACTTC.

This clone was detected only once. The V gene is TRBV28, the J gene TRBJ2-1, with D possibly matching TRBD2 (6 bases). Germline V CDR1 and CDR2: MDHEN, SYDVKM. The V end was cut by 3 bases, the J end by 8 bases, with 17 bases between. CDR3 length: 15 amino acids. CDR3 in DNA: TGTGCCAGCAGTTTCCCTCCTGAGTCGGGAGATGAGCAGTTCTTC. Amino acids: CASSFPPESGDEQFF.